These 21 T cell receptor beta chains originate from one sample sequenced in a study of blood T cell repertoires in COVID-19. Using immunoSEQ multiplex PCR, the repertoire was profiled, and TCRdb retains in-frame clones only, with some absent. This table has roughly 340,000 clones, roughly 86% appearing once. Material: peripheral blood. The receptor set was obtained from a woman between 70 and 85 years old with COVID-19, enrolled during active disease.

The chain's CDR3 is CASSQDRRPNYGYTF. The CDR3 nucleotides read TGCGCCAGCAGCCAAGACAGGCGCCCTAACTATGGCTACACCTTC. The V and J genes are TRBV4-3 and TRBJ1-2; no clear D. CDR1 LGHNA and CDR2 YSLEER come from the germline V gene. V lost 0 bases to trimming and J lost 0 bases, with 8 bases between them. The CDR3 covers 15 residues.

This rearrangement joins TRBV24-1 to TRBJ1-1; weak D call: TRBD1 (6 bases). The CDR3 extends over 15 amino acids. V lost 7 bases and J 1 base, leaving 15 bases between the germline ends. CDR1 and CDR2 (germline): KGHDR, SFDVKD. The CDR3, as DNA: TGTGCCACCAGACCTAAGGACAGCCGGAACACTGAAGCTTTCTTT. Protein product: CATRPKDSRNTEAFF.

The rearrangement joins TRBV7-9 to TRBJ1-2, with D maybe TRBD1 (6 bases). The CDR3 sequence is 14 residues long. The germline CDR1 and CDR2 sequences are SEHNR and FQNEAQ (reference sequence). Trimming pared 2 bases from V and 8 bases from J, leaving 15 bases between. CDR3 residues: CASSLLQGNLGYTF. CDR3 in DNA: TGTGCCAGCAGCTTACTACAGGGAAACTTAGGCTACACCTTC.

The rearrangement uses TRBV3-1 (or the pseudogene TRBV3-2) and TRBJ2-7, with unresolved D. The V gene lost 0 bases and the J gene lost 0 bases, with 9 bases spanning the gap. Germline CDR1 LGHDT, CDR2 YNNKEL (reference sequence). This CDR3 contains 15 residues. The CDR3 DNA reads as TGTGCCAGCAGCCAAGATCTTGGCAGCTCCTACGAGCAGTACTTC. It is translated as CASSQDLGSSYEQYF.

Only one count was recorded for this clone. The V and J genes are TRBV29-1 and TRBJ2-5; 13 bases match TRBD2. V was pared by 2 bases and J by 5 bases, with 8 bases of the junction left unmatched. From germline, CDR1 is SQVTM and CDR2 ANQGSEA. This CDR3 region has 16 residues. The CDR3 DNA reads as TGCAGCGTTGAAACTAGCGGGGGGGGAATGTGGGAGACCCAGTACTTC. This translates into CSVETSGGGMWETQYF.

The chain has TRBV12-3 or TRBV12-4 and TRBJ1-1, with a tentative D call TRBD1 (5 bases). The CDR3 is 13 amino acids. Trimming took off 7 bases at V and 4 bases at J, with 13 bases between the two ends. The CDR3 reads CASTRGGGTEAFF. As DNA, the CDR3 is TGTGCCAGCACACGCGGGGGAGGCACTGAAGCTTTCTTT.

This chain connects TRBV30 to TRBJ1-1; 10 positions agree with TRBD1. Germline V gene sequence: CDR1 GTSNPN, CDR2 SVGIG (reference sequence). The ends lost 3 bases at V and 1 base at J; junction bases unmatched: 8. The CDR3 has 16 amino acids. CDR3 loop: CAWRELGQGKNTEAFF. CDR3 DNA: TGTGCCTGGAGGGAATTGGGACAGGGGAAGAACACTGAAGCTTTCTTT. The variable domain in full, with the rest retrieved from reference TRBV30 and TRBJ1-1, is SQTIHQWPATLVQPVGSPLSLECTVEGTSNPNLYWYRQAAGRGLQLLFYSVGIGQISSEVPQNLSASRPQDRQFILSSKKLLLSDSGFYLCAWRELGQGKNTEAFFGQGTRLTVV.

This chain uses TRBV9 with TRBJ2-3; no definite D call. Trimming removed 3 bases at V and 4 bases at J, with 6 bases between. The CDR3 contains 12 residues. Per the germline V gene, CDR1 is SGDLS and CDR2 is YYNGEE. The CDR3 bases are TGTGCCAGCAGCGCCTTCCCAGATACGCAGTATTTT. Encoded protein: CASSAFPDTQYF.

The chain carries TRBV28 and TRBJ2-2; 12 bases are a match to TRBD1. Unmatched junction bases numbered 6, after V lost 8 bases and J lost 8 bases. This CDR3 spans 14 amino acids. Germline CDR1 reads MDHEN; CDR2 reads SYDVKM. DNA of the CDR3: TGTGCCAGCGGGACAGGGGGCCTTAAGGGGGAGCTGTTTTTT. It translates to CASGTGGLKGELFF.

The chain recombines TRBV5-1 with TRBJ1-1; D might be TRBD1 (5 bases). V dropped 4 bases and J dropped 1 base, with 8 bases sitting between them. From germline, CDR1 is SGHRS and CDR2 YFSETQ. The CDR3 spans 13 residues. CDR3 loop: CASSIGQNTEAFF. In nucleotides, the CDR3 is TGCGCCAGCAGCATCGGACAGAACACTGAAGCTTTCTTT.

The rearrangement joins TRBV7-2 to TRBJ2-1; 9 bases line up with TRBD1. Germline assignment: CDR1 SGHTA and CDR2 FQGNSA. Trimming took 4 bases from V and 2 from J; bases not matched to a gene: 3. The CDR3 loop spans 15 amino acids. CDR3 protein: CASSYDRGTYNEQFF. CDR3 sequence (DNA): TGTGCCAGCAGCTATGACAGGGGGACCTACAATGAGCAGTTCTTC.

The genes are TRBV5-5 and TRBJ2-2; D gene unclear. Germline CDR1 and CDR2: SGHKS and YYEKEE (reference sequence). The CDR3 contains 13 residues. V lost 0 bases to trimming and J lost 8 bases, with 8 bases between them. The DNA for the CDR3 is TGTGCCAGCAGCTTGGAACTATCGGGGGAGCTGTTTTTT. It translates to CASSLELSGELFF.

V usage is TRBV7-2 and J usage is TRBJ1-5; a weak D match, TRBD1 (6 bases). This CDR3 has 14 residues. V lost 5 bases and J 4 bases, leaving 12 bases between the germline ends. Per germline, CDR1 SGHTA and CDR2 FQGNSA. The CDR3 is CASSPGQTNQPQHF. For the CDR3, the DNA is TGTGCCAGCAGCCCAGGACAGACAAATCAGCCCCAGCATTTT.

The chain employs TRBV6-5 and TRBJ2-7, with a weak D call TRBD1 (6 bases). Germline V gives CDR1 MNHEY, CDR2 SVGAGI. V was cut by 6 bases and J by 3 bases, with 9 bases left in between. This CDR3 has 12 residues. Written as DNA, the CDR3 is TGTGCCAGCAGCGACAGGCTCTACGAGCAGTACTTC. Translating it yields CASSDRLYEQYF.

This chain joins TRBV9 and TRBJ2-5; 8 positions match TRBD2. The CDR3 is 14 amino acids. Germline trimming cut 4 bases from V and 6 bases from J; bases unmatched to any gene: 8. Germline CDR1 SGDLS, CDR2 YYNGEE. The DNA of the CDR3 is TGTGCCAGCAGCTCCGGGAGCGGGGGTAAGACCCAGTACTTC. As protein: CASSSGSGGKTQYF.

This rearrangement joins TRBV5-4 to TRBJ2-5, with D possibly TRBD2 on 5 matching bases. The CDR3 extends over 14 amino acids. Trimming took 4 bases from V and 4 from J, leaving 14 bases between them. CDR1 is SGHNT and CDR2 is YYREEE in the germline V gene (reference sequence). The CDR3 reads CASSPQVAGETQYF. The CDR3 nucleotides read TGTGCCAGCAGCCCCCAAGTGGCGGGAGAGACCCAGTACTTC.

V is TRBV9 and J is TRBJ2-3; the match to TRBD2 covers 10 bases. Germline lookup yields CDR1 SGDLS and CDR2 YYNGEE. CDR3 size: 16 residues. With 2 bases clipped from V and 4 bases from J, the junction kept 7 bases outside the gene matches. The chain's CDR3 is CASSVSGGAAADTQYF. DNA of the CDR3: TGTGCCAGCAGCGTGAGCGGGGGGGCAGCGGCAGATACGCAGTATTTT.

The rearrangement uses TRBV5-6 and TRBJ1-1, with D unresolved. Germline V gene data show CDR1 as SGHDT and CDR2 as YYEEEE. V lost 6 bases and J 1 base, leaving 13 bases between the germline ends. CDR3 length equals 14 residues. This chain's CDR3 is CASTDISQNTEAFF. Written as DNA, the CDR3 is TGTGCCAGCACTGACATATCCCAGAACACTGAAGCTTTCTTT. Based on the CDR3 plus reference TRBV5-6 and TRBJ1-1, the full variable domain is DAGVTQSPTHLIKTRGQQVTLRCSPKSGHDTVSWYQQALGQGPQFIFQYYEEEERQRGNFPDRFSGHQFPNYSSELNVNALLLGDSALYLCASTDISQNTEAFFGQGTRLTVV.

The rearrangement uses TRBV21-1 and TRBJ2-7; TRBD1, the table's D call, lacks a check against the DNA. TRBV21-1 is termed a pseudogene. This CDR3 is 15 amino acids long. CDR3 DNA sequence: TGTGCCACCCCGAAGACGGACAGGCGCTTCTACGAGCAGTACTTC. Its protein is CATPKTDRRFYEQYF.

CDR3 region: CASSFGQGNSPLHF. CDR3 nucleotides: TGTGCCAGCAGCTTTGGACAGGGGAATTCACCCCTCCACTTT. The chain joins TRBV11-2 to TRBJ1-6; 9 bases are a match to TRBD1. The CDR3 has 14 amino acids. The V and J ends lost 3 bases and 7 bases, in that order; junction bases with no gene match: 1. Looked up from germline, CDR1 is SGHAT and CDR2 is FQNNGV.

The V gene is TRBV9, the J gene TRBJ1-3; D is ambiguous. Germline V gene lookup returns CDR1 SGDLS and CDR2 YYNGEE. CDR3 size: 18 residues. Trimming removed 0 bases at V and 3 bases at J, with 19 bases between. The CDR3 loop is CASSVAGGGLPGGNTIYF. CDR3 nucleotide sequence: TGTGCCAGCAGCGTAGCTGGAGGCGGACTCCCCGGTGGAAACACCATATATTTT. The full variable domain, its missing parts supplied by reference TRBV9 and TRBJ1-3, is DSGVTQTPKHLITATGQRVTLRCSPRSGDLSVYWYQQSLDQGLQFLIQYYNGEERAKGNILERFSAQQFPDLHSELNLSSLELGDSALYFCASSVAGGGLPGGNTIYFGEGSWLTVV.